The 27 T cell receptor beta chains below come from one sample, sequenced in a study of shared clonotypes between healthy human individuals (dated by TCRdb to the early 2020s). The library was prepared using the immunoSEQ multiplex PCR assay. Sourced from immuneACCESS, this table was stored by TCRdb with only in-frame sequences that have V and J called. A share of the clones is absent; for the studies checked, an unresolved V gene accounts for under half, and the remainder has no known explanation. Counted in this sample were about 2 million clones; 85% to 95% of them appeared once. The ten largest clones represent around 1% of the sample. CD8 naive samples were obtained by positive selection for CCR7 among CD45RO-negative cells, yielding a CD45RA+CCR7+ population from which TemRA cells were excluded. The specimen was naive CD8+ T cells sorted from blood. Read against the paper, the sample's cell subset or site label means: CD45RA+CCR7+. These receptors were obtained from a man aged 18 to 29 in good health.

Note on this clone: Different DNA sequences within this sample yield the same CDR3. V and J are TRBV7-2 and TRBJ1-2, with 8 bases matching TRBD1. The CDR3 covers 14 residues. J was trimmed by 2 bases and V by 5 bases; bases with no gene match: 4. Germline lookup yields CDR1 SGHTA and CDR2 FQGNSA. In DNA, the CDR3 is TGTGCCAGCAGCCCAGACAGGGGCAACTATGGCTACACCTTC. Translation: CASSPDRGNYGYTF.

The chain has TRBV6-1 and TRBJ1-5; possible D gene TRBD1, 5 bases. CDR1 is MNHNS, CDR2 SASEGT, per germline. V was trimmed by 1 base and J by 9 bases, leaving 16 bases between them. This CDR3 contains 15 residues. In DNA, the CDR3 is TGTGCCAGCAGTGAAGGGCAGGGCGCCCTCCGGCCCCAGCATTTT. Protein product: CASSEGQGALRPQHF.

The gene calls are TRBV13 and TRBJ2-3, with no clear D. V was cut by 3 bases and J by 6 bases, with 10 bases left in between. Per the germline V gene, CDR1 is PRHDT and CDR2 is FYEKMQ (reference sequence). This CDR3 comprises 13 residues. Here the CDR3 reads CASSFALGDTQYF. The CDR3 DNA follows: TGTGCCAGCAGCTTTGCTCTAGGGGATACGCAGTATTTT.

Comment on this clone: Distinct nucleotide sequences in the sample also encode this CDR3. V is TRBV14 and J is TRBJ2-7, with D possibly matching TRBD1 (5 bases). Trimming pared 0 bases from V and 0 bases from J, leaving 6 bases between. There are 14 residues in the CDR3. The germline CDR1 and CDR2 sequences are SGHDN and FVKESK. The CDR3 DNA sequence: TGTGCCAGCAGCCAAGAAGACAGCTCCTACGAGCAGTACTTC. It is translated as CASSQEDSSYEQYF.

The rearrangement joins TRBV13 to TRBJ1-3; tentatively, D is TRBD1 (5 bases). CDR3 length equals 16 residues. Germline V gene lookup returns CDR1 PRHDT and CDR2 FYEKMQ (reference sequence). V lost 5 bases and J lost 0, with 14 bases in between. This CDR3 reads CASSATQGISGNTIYF. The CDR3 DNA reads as TGTGCCAGCAGCGCAACCCAGGGTATCTCTGGAAACACCATATATTTT.

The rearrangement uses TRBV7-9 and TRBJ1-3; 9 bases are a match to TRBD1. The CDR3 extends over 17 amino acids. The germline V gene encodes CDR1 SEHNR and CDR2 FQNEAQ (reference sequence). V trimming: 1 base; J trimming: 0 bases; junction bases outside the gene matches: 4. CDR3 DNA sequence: TGTGCCAGCAGCTTAGAAGGACAGGGGAACTCTGGAAACACCATATATTTT. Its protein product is CASSLEGQGNSGNTIYF.

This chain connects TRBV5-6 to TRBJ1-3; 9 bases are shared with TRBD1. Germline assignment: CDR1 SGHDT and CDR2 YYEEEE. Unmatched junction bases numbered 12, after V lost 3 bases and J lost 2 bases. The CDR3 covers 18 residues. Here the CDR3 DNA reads TGTGCCAGCAGCTCAAACAGGGGGCGAGCCTCGCCTGGAAACACCATATATTTT. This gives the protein CASSSNRGRASPGNTIYF.

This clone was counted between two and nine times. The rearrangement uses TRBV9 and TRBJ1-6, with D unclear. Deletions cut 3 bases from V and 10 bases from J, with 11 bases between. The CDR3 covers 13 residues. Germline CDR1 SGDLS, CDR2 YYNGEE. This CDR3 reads CASSADYGSPLHF. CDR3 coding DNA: TGTGCCAGCAGCGCGGACTATGGGTCACCCCTCCACTTT.

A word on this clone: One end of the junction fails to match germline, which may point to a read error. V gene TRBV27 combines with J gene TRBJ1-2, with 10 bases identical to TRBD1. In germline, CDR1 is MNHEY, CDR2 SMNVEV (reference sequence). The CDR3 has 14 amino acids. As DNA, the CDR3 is TGTGCCAGCAGTTTGGTCGGACAGGGGGGTCCGTTGGCCTTC. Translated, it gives CASSLVGQGGPLAF.

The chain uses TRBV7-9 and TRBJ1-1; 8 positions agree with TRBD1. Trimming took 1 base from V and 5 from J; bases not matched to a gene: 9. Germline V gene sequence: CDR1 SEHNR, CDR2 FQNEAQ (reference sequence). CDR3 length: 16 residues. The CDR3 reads CASSLVPGGVLTEAFF. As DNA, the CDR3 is TGTGCCAGCAGCTTAGTTCCAGGGGGCGTCTTGACTGAAGCTTTCTTT.

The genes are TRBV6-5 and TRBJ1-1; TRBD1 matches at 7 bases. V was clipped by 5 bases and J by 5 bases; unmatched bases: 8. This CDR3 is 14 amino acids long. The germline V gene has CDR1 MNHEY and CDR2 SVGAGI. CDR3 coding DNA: TGTGCCAGCAGTATGGACAGGCTTGAAACTGAAGCTTTCTTT. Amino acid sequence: CASSMDRLETEAFF.

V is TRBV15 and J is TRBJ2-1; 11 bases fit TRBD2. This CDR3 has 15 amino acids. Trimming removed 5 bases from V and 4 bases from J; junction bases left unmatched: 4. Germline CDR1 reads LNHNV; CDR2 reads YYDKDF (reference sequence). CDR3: CATSPGLAEYNEQFF. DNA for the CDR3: TGTGCCACCAGCCCGGGACTAGCGGAATACAATGAGCAGTTCTTC.

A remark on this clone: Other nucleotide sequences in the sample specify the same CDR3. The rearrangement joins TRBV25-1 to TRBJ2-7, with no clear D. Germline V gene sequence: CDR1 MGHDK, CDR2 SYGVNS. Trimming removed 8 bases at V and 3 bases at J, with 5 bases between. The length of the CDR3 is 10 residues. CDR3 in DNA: TGTGCCAGCCGCGACTACGAGCAGTACTTC. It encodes CASRDYEQYF.

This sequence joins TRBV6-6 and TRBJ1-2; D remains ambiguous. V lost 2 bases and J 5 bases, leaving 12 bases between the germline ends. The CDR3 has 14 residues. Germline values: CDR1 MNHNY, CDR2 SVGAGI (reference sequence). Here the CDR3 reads CASSYEGLGYGYTF. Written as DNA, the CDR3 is TGTGCCAGCAGTTACGAGGGTCTAGGGTATGGCTACACCTTC.

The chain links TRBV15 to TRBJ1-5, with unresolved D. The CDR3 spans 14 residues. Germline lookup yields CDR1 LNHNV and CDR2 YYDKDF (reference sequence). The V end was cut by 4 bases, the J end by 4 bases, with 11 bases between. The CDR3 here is CATSTQEGNQPQHF. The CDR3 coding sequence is TGTGCCACCAGCACCCAGGAGGGTAATCAGCCCCAGCATTTT.

The CDR3 bases are TGTGCCAGCAGCTCCCGACAGGCCGGGGCGCCTCAAGAGACCCAGTACTTC. Translated, it gives CASSSRQAGAPQETQYF. The chain recombines TRBV11-2 with TRBJ2-5, with TRBD1 as a possible D gene (6 bases). Germline CDR1 reads SGHAT; CDR2 reads FQNNGV. V was trimmed by 4 bases and J by 2 bases, leaving 20 bases between them. There are 17 residues in the CDR3.

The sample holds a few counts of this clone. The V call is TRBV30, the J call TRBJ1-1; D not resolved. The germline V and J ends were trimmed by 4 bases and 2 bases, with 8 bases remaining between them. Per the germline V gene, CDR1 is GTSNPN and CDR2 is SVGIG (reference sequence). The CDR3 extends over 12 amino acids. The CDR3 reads CAWKSTNTEAFF. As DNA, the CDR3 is TGTGCCTGGAAATCCACTAACACTGAAGCTTTCTTT.

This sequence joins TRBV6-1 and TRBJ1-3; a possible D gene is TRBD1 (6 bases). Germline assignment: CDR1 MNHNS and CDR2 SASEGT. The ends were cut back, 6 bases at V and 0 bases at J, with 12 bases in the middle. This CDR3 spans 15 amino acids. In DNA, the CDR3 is TGTGCCAGCAGCCCTACAGGGAGCTCTGGAAACACCATATATTTT. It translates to CASSPTGSSGNTIYF.

The chain's CDR3 is CASSHEGLYNEQFF. CDR3 coding DNA: TGCGCCAGCAGCCACGAGGGACTTTACAATGAGCAGTTCTTC. This chain joins TRBV4-1 and TRBJ2-1, with D maybe TRBD2 (6 bases). With 3 bases removed from V and 4 bases from J, the gap between germline ends came to 10 bases. Germline CDR1 MGHRA, CDR2 YSYEKL. This CDR3 contains 14 residues.

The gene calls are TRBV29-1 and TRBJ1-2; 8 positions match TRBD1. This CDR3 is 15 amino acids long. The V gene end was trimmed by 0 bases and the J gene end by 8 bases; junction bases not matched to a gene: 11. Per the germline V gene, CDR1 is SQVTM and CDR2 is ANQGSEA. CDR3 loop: CSVEDPGGAVGGYTF. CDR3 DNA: TGCAGCGTTGAAGACCCAGGGGGCGCGGTGGGAGGCTACACCTTC.

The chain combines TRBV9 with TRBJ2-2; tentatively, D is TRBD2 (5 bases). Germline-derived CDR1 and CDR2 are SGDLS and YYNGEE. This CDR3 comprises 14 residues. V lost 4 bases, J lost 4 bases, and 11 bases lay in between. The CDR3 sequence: CASSPRRGTGELFF. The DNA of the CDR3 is TGTGCCAGCAGCCCCCGACGGGGCACCGGGGAGCTGTTTTTT.

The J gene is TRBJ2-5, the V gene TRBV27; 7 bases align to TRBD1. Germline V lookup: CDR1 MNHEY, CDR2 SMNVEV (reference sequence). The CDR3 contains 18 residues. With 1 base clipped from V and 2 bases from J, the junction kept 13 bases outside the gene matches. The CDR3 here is CASSLLYTGASGQETQYF. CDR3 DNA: TGTGCCAGCAGTTTATTATATACAGGGGCCTCGGGGCAAGAGACCCAGTACTTC.

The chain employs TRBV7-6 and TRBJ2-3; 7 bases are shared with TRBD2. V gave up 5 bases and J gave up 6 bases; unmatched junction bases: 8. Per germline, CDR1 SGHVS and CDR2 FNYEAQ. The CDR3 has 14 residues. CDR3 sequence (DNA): TGTGCCAGCAGCGCCCACCGGGGGGATGATACGCAGTATTTT. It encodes CASSAHRGDDTQYF.

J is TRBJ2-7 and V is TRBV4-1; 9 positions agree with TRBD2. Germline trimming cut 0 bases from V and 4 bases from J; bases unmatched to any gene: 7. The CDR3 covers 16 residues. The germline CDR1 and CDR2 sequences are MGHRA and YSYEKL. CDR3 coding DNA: TGCGCCAGCAGCCAAGATCGGGCTAGCGGGACTTACGAGCAGTACTTC. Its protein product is CASSQDRASGTYEQYF.

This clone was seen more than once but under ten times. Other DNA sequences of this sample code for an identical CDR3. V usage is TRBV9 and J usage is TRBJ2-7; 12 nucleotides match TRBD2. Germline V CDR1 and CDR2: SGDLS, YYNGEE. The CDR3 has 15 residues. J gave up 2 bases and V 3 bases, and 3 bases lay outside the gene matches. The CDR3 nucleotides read TGTGCCAGCAGCGCCGGACTAGCGGGAACCTACGAGCAGTACTTC. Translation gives CASSAGLAGTYEQYF.

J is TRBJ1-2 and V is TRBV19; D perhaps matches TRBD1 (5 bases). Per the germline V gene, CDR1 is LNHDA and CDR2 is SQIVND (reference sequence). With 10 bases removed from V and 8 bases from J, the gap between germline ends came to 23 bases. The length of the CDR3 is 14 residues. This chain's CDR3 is CATTGWAGTIGYTF. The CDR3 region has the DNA TGTGCCACTACCGGGTGGGCAGGGACGATCGGCTACACCTTC.

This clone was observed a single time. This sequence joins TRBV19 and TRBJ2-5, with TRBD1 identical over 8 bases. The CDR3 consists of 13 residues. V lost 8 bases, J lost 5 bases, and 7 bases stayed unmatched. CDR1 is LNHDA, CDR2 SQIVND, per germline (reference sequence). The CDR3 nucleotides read TGTGCCAGTCGAGGACAGGGACAGGAGACCCAGTACTTC. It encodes CASRGQGQETQYF.